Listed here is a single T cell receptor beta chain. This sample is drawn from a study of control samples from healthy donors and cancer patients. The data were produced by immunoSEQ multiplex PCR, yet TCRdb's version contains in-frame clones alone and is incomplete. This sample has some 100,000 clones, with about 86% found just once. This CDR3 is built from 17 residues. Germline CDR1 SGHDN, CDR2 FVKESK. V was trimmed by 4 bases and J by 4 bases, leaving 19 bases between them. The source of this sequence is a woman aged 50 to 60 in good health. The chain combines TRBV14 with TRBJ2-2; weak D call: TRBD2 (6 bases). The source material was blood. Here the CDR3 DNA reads TGTGCCAGCAGCCCTCCGGCGGCGGGGCAGAGCACCGGGGAGCTGTTTTTT. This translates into CASSPPAAGQSTGELFF.